What follows is one TCR beta chain and its context. The antigen remains unidentified. The data are from a study of T cells in women clearing cervical HPV infection. Some clones are missing from TCRdb's copy, which holds only in-frame ones; the method was immunoSEQ multiplex PCR. The table lists 9,000 to 15,000 clones. All participants had a single incident cervical HPV16 infection, and prevalent HPV16 infections were excluded. MY09/MY11 PCR detected cervical HPV DNA; dot-blot assigned genotypes. Notes on the study in general: T-cell numbers per sample were unknown and may explain richness differences.

The TCR comes from a woman between 18 and 69 years old with a cervical HPV16 infection that either progressed to CIN3+ or cleared (not recorded which). Material for sequencing was blood buffy coat.

CDR3 protein: CASSLTSIPGLSRETQYF. CDR3 DNA, as far as it was read: TGTGCCAGCAGCTTAACCTCAATCCCGGGACTGTCAAGGGAGACC. This sequence joins TRBV7-6 and TRBJ2-5, with a weak D call TRBD2 (6 bases). Read sequence stops 3 residues before the CDR3 end, and the germline J gene provides the missing end. The CDR3 is 18 amino acids. From germline, CDR1 is SGHVS and CDR2 FNYEAQ. V was trimmed by 2 bases and J by 5 bases, leaving 24 bases between them.